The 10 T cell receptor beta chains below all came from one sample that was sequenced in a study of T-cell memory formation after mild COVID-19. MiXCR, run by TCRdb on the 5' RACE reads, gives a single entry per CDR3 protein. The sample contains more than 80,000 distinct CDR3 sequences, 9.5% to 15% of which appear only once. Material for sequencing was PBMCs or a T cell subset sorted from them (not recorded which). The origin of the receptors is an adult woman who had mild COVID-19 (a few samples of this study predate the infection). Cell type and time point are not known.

The CDR3 sequence is CSARPVLRTSGSSSYEQYF. The CDR3 region has the DNA TGCAGTGCTAGACCTGTTCTCAGGACTAGCGGGAGCTCATCCTACGAGCAGTACTTC. The V gene is TRBV20-1, the J gene TRBJ2-7; 13 bases line up with TRBD2. The CDR3 runs to 19 residues. Losses at the gene ends were 2 bases for V and 1 base for J; bases not matched to a gene: 14. Germline values: CDR1 DFQATT, CDR2 SNEGSKA (reference sequence).

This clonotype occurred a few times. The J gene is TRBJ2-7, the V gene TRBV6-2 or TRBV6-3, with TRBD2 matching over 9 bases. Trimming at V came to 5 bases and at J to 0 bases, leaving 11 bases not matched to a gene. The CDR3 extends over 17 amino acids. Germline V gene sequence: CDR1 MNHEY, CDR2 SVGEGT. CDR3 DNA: TGTGCCAGCAGTCCCCTCCCCAGCGGGAGGTCCTCCTACGAGCAGTACTTC. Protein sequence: CASSPLPSGRSSYEQYF.

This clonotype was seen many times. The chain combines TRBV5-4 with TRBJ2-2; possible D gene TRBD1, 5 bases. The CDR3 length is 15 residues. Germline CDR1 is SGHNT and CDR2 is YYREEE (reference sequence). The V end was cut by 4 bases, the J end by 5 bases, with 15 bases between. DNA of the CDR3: TGTGCCAGCAGCCCGGACACCCTCGGGACCGGGGAGCTGTTTTTT. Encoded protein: CASSPDTLGTGELFF.

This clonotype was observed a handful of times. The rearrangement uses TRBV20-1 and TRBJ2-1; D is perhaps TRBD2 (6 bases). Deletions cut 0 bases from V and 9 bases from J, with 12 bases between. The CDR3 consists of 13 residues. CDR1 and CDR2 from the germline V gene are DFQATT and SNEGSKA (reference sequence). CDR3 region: CSARDRYGGEQFF. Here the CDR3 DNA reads TGCAGTGCTAGAGATAGGTACGGGGGTGAGCAGTTCTTC.

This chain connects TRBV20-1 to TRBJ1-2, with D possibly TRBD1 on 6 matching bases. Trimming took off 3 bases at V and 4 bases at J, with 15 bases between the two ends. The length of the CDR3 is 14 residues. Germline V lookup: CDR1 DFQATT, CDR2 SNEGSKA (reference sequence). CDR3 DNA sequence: TGCAGTGCTAGCTCCCGTGGGGGCGTCTATGGCTACACCTTC. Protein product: CSASSRGGVYGYTF.

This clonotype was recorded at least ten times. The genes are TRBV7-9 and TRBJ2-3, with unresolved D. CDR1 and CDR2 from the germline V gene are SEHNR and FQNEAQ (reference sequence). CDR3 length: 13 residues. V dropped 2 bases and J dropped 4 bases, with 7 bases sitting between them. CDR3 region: CASSLTSPDTQYF. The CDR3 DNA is TGTGCCAGCAGCTTAACGTCCCCAGATACGCAGTATTTT.

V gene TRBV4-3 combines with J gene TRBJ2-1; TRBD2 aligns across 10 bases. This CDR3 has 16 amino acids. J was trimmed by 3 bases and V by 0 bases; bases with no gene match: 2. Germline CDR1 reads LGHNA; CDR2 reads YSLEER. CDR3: CASSQETSGHYNEQFF. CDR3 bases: TGCGCCAGCAGCCAAGAGACTAGCGGGCACTACAATGAGCAGTTCTTC.

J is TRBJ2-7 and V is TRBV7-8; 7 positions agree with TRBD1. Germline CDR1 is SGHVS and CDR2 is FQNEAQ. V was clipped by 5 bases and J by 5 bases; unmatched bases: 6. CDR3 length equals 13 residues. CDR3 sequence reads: CASSINRGHEQYF. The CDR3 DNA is TGTGCCAGCAGCATCAACAGGGGCCACGAGCAGTACTTC.

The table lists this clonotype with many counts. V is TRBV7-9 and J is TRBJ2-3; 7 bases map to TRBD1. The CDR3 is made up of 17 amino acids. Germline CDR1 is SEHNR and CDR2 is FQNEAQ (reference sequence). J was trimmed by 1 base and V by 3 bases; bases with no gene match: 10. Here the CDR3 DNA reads TGTGCCAGCAGCTTGCCTCAACCGGGACAGCGCACAGATACGCAGTATTTT. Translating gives CASSLPQPGQRTDTQYF.

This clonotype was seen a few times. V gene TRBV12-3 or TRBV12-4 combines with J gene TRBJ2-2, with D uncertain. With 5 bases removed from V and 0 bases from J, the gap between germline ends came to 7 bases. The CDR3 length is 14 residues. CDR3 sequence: CASSPVTNTGELFF. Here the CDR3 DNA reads TGTGCCAGCAGTCCGGTAACGAACACCGGGGAGCTGTTTTTT.